This TCR beta chain was recovered during a study of T cells after yellow fever vaccination. Unmatched junction bases numbered 4, after V lost 1 base and J lost 7 bases. Looked up from germline, CDR1 is SGHNT and CDR2 is YENEEA. The CDR3 length is 15 residues. Researchers made TCR cDNA using 5'RACE template switching, and this step added a universal primer site and UMIs. Using its own MiXCR run on the 5' RACE reads, TCRdb lists one record per CDR3 protein. In the table there are around 68,000 distinct CDR3 sequences, approximately 7.3% of which are singletons. A few counts support this clonotype. Its target is not known. Study-wide findings and caveats: Detected again after the booster were most primary-vaccination clones, at about 96% CD4 and about 89% CD8. Weaker, the secondary response had a peak occurring faster, on day 5 versus 15. Repertoires sorted by FACS could include abundant clonotypes that are contaminants from the bulk population.

Here the sequenced sample was CD8+ T cells sorted from PBMCs, taken around 10 days after the first yellow fever vaccination. The clonotype comes from a man aged 18-30 years who received the YFV17D yellow fever vaccine. The genes are TRBV11-3 and TRBJ2-1, with 10 bases aligning to TRBD2. CDR3 nucleotide sequence: TGTGCCAGCAGCTTAGGGTTACTAGCGGGGAATGAGCAGTTCTTC. Its translation is CASSLGLLAGNEQFF.